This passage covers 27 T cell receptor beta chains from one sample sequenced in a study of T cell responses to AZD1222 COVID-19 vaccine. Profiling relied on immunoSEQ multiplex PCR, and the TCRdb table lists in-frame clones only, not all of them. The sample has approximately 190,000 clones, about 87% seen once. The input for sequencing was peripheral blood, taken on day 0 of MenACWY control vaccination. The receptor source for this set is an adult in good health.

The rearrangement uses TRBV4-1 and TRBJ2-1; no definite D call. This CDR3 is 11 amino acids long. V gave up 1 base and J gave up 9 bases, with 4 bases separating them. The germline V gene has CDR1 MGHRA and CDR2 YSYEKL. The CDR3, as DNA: TGCGCCAGCAGCCAAGGGGGTGAGCAGTTCTTC. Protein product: CASSQGGEQFF.

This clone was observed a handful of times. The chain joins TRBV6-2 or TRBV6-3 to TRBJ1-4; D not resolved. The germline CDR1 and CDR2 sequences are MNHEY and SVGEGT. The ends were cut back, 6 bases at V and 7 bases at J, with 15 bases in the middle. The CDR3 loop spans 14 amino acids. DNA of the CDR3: TGTGCCAGCAGCACCGGTGGAGAGGGTGAAAAACTGTTTTTT. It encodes CASSTGGEGEKLFF.

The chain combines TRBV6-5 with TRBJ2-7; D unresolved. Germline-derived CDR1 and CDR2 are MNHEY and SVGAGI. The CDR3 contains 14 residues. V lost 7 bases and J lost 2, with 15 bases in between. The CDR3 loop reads CASTSLTGPYEQYF. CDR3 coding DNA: TGTGCCAGCACTTCTCTTACCGGGCCCTACGAGCAGTACTTC.

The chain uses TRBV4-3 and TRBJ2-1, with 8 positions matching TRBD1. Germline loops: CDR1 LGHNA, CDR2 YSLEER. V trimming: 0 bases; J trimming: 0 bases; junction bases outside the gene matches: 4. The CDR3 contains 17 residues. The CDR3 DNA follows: TGCGCCAGCAGCCAAGATAGGACAGGGAGCTCCTACAATGAGCAGTTCTTC. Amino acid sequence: CASSQDRTGSSYNEQFF.

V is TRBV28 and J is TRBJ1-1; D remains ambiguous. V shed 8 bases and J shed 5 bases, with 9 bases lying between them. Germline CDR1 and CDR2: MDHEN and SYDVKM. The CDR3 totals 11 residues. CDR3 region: CASVDRTEAFF. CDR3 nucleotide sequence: TGTGCCAGCGTAGATCGGACTGAAGCTTTCTTT.

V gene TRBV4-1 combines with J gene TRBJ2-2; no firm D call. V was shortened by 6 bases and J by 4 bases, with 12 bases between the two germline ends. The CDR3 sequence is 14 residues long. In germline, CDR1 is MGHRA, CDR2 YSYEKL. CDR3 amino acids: CASSSRWGTGELFF. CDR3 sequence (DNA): TGCGCCAGCAGTTCAAGGTGGGGCACCGGGGAGCTGTTTTTT.

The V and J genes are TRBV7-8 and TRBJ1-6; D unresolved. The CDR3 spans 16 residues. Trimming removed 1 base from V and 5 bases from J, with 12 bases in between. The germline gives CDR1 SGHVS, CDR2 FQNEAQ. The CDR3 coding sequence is TGTGCCAGCAGCTTAGGGCTGGGTCTTGATAATTCACCCCTCCACTTT. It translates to CASSLGLGLDNSPLHF.

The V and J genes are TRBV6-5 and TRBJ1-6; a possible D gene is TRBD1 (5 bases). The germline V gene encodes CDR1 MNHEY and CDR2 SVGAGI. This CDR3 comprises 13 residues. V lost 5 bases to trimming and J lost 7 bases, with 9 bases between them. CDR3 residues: CASSRQINSPLHF. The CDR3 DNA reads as TGTGCCAGCAGTCGACAGATCAATTCACCCCTCCACTTT.

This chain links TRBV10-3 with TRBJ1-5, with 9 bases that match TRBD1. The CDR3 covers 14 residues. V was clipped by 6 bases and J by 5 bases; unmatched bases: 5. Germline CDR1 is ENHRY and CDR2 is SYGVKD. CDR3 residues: CAISEGQGHQPQHF. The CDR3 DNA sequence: TGTGCCATCAGCGAGGGACAGGGACATCAGCCCCAGCATTTT.

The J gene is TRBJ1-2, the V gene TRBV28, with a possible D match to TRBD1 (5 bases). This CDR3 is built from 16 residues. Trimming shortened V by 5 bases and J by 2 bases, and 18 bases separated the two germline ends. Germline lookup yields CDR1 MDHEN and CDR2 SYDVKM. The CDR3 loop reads CASSQRDLYWNYGYTF. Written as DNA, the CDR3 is TGTGCCAGCAGTCAAAGGGACCTCTATTGGAACTATGGCTACACCTTC.

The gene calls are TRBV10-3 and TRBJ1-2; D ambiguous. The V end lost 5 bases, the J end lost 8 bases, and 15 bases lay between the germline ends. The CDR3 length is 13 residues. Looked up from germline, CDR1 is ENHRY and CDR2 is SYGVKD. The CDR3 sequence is CAISFKELEGYTF. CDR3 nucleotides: TGTGCCATCAGTTTCAAGGAACTAGAAGGCTACACCTTC.

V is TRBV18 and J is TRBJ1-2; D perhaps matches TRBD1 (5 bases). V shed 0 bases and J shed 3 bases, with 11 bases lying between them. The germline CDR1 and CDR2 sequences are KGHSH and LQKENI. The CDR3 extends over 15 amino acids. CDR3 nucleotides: TGTGCCAGCTCACCACCGGCCAGGGAGGACTATGGCTACACCTTC. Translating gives CASSPPAREDYGYTF.

CDR3 amino acids: CASSPGLGNEQFF. Here the CDR3 DNA reads TGTGCCAGCTCACCGGGACTCGGCAATGAGCAGTTCTTC. This chain joins TRBV18 and TRBJ2-1, with D possibly TRBD2 on 6 matching bases. CDR1 KGHSH and CDR2 LQKENI come from the germline V gene. Trimming took off 3 bases at V and 6 bases at J, with 9 bases between the two ends. The CDR3 contains 13 residues.

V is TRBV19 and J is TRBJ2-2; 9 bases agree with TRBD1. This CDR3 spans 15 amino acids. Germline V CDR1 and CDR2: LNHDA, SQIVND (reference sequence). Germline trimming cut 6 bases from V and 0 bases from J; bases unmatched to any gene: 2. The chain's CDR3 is CASRGQGANTGELFF. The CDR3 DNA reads TGTGCCAGTAGGGGACAGGGAGCGAACACCGGGGAGCTGTTTTTT.

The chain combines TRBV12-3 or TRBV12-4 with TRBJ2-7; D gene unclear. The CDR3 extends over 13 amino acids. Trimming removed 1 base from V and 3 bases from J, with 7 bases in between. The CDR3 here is CASSLGTDYEQYF. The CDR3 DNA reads TGTGCCAGCAGTTTAGGTACGGACTACGAGCAGTACTTC.

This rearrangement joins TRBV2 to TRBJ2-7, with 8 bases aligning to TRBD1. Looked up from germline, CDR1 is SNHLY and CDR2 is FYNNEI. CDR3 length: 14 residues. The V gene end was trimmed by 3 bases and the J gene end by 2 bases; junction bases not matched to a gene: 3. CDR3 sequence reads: CASSEQGAAYEQYF. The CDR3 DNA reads TGTGCCAGCAGTGAGCAGGGGGCGGCCTACGAGCAGTACTTC.

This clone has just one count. CDR3 sequence: CASSLAGPEAFF. In DNA form, the CDR3 reads TGTGCCAGCAGCTTGGCAGGTCCTGAAGCTTTCTTT. V usage is TRBV5-6 and J usage is TRBJ1-1; no reliable D call. The CDR3 consists of 12 residues. Germline CDR1 is SGHDT and CDR2 is YYEEEE. Trimming took off 0 bases at V and 6 bases at J, with 6 bases between the two ends.

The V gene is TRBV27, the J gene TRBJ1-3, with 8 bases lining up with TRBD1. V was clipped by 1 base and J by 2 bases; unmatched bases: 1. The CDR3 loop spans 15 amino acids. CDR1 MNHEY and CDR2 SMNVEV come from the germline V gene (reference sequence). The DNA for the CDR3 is TGTGCCAGCAGTTTATACAGGGGGACTGGAAACACCATATATTTT. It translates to CASSLYRGTGNTIYF.

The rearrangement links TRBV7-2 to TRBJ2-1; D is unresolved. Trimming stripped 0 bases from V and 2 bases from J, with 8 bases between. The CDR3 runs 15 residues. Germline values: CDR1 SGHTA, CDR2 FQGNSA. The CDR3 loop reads CASSLAHGPYNEQFF. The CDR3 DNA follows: TGTGCCAGCAGCTTAGCGCATGGCCCCTACAATGAGCAGTTCTTC.

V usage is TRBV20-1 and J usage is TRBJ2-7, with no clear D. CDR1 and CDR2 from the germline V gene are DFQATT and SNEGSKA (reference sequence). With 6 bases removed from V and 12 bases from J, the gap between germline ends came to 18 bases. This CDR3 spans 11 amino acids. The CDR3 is CSAHSLRALYF. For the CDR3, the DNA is TGCAGTGCCCACTCGTTACGAGCATTGTACTTC.

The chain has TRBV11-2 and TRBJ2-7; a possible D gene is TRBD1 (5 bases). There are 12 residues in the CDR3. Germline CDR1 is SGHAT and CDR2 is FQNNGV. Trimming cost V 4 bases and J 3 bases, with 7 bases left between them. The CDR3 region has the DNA TGTGCCAGCAGCTCCGGACACTACGAGCAGTACTTC. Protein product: CASSSGHYEQYF.

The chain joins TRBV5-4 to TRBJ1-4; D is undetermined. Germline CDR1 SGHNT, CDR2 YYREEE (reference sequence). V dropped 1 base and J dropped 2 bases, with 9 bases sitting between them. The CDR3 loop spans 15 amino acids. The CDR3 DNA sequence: TGTGCCAGCAGCTTGAACGGAGGTACTAATGAAAAACTGTTTTTT. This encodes CASSLNGGTNEKLFF.

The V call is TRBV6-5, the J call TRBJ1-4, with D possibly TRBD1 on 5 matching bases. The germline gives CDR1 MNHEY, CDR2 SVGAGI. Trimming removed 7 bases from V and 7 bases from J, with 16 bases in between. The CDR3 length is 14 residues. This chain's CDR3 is CASKGPSRIEKLFF. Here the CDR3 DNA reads TGTGCCAGCAAGGGGCCAAGCCGGATTGAAAAACTGTTTTTT.

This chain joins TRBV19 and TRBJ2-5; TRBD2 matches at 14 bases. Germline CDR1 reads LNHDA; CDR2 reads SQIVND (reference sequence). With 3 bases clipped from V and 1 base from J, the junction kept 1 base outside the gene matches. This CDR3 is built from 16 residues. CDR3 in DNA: TGTGCCAGTAGTATCGGGACTAGCGGGGGCCAAGAGACCCAGTACTTC. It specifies CASSIGTSGGQETQYF. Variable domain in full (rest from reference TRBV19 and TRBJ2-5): DGGITQSPKYLFRKEGQNVTLSCEQNLNHDAMYWYRQDPGQGLRLIYYSQIVNDFQKGDIAEGYSVSREKKESFPLTVTSAQKNPTAFYLCASSIGTSGGQETQYFGPGTRLLVL.

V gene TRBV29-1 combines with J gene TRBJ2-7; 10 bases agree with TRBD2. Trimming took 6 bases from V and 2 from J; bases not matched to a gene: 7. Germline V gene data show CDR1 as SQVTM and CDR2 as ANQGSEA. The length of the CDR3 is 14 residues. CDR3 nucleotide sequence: TGCAGCGTGGGGCTAGCGGGGGTGACCTACGAGCAGTACTTC. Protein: CSVGLAGVTYEQYF.

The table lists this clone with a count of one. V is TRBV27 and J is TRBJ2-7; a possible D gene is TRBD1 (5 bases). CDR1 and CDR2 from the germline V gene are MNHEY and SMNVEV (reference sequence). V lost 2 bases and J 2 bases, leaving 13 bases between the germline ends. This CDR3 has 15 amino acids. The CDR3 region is CASSLLDSYAYEQYF. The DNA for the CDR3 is TGTGCCAGCAGTTTACTCGACAGCTATGCCTACGAGCAGTACTTC.

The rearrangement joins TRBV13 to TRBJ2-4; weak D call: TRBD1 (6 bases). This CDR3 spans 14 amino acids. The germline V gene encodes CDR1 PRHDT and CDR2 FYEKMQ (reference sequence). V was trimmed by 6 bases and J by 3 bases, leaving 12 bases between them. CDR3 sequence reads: CASSPRDNKNIQYF. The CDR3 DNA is TGTGCCAGCAGTCCTAGGGACAACAAAAACATTCAGTACTTC.